This T cell receptor (beta chain) is drawn from a study of blood T cell dynamics during melanoma immunotherapy. Overall study context: Metastatic melanoma patients received first-line pembrolizumab or nivolumab plus ipilimumab.

As to time point: week 3, after first cycle of checkpoint inhibitor. Samples come from before therapy and from week 3 after the first blockade cycle. The V gene's germline CDR1 is SGDLS and CDR2 YYNGEE. CDR3 length equals 15 residues. The germline V and J ends were trimmed by 6 bases and 4 bases, with 19 bases remaining between them. Every bulk PBMC sample received the same 350 ng of DNA. Only in-frame clones appear in the TCRdb table, and some are missing; sequencing was by immunoSEQ multiplex PCR. The table lists roughly 9,000 clones, 85% of them singletons. This specimen was blood, taken from a patient treated with checkpoint blockade. The source is a human donor with melanoma. This sequence joins TRBV9 and TRBJ1-2; possibly TRBD1 for D (5 bases). CDR3 region: CASTKSPDRVYGYTF. CDR3 nucleotides: TGTGCCAGCACCAAGAGCCCTGACAGAGTCTATGGCTACACCTTC.